Each of the 16 T cell receptor beta chains below was sequenced from the same sample in a study of radiation and T cells in renal cell carcinoma. Noted time point: blood 4 weeks post-SBRT, at nephrectomy. Treatment reported: 15 Gy SBRT to primary tumor, nephrectomy 4 weeks later. The method was immunoSEQ multiplex PCR; TCRdb's version includes in-frame clones alone and lacks a portion of them. The repertoire consists of approximately 150,000 clones, with 70% to 90% occurring once and the leading ten covering 15% to 20%. The sample was blood, taken from a patient whose treatment included radiotherapy and nephrectomy. The source of these receptors is a woman aged 45-65 years with renal cell carcinoma.

The rearrangement uses TRBV4-1 and TRBJ2-4, with D perhaps matching TRBD1 or TRBD2 (5 bases each). The CDR3 sequence is 17 residues long. Germline CDR1 reads MGHRA; CDR2 reads YSYEKL. V was shortened by 1 base and J by 0 bases, with 13 bases between the two germline ends. In DNA, the CDR3 is TGCGCCAGCAGCCAAGTAGGACGGGGCGCAGCCAAAAACATTCAGTACTTC. This sequence encodes CASSQVGRGAAKNIQYF.

The V and J genes are TRBV19 and TRBJ2-7; 7 bases fit TRBD2. The CDR3 sequence is 12 residues long. The V gene's germline CDR1 is LNHDA and CDR2 SQIVND (reference sequence). J gave up 3 bases and V 10 bases, and 6 bases lay outside the gene matches. The CDR3 DNA follows: TGTGCCACCTCTGGGGGGGGCTACGAGCAGTACTTC. As protein: CATSGGGYEQYF.

This chain links TRBV28 with TRBJ1-2; D unresolved. The germline gives CDR1 MDHEN, CDR2 SYDVKM. This CDR3 region has 15 residues. V was clipped by 4 bases and J by 0 bases, with 12 bases between them. Written as DNA, the CDR3 is TGTGCCAGCAGTTCTACAGCTACCGCTAACTATGGCTACACCTTC. It specifies CASSSTATANYGYTF.

This chain joins TRBV6-1 and TRBJ2-7; 9 nucleotides align to TRBD1. Germline values: CDR1 MNHNS, CDR2 SASEGT. V shed 2 bases and J 3 bases; nucleotides not matched to a gene: 5. The CDR3 sequence is 15 residues long. CDR3 in amino acids: CASSESYRGLYEQYF. Written as DNA, the CDR3 is TGTGCCAGCAGTGAATCGTACAGGGGGCTCTACGAGCAGTACTTC.

CDR3 amino acids: CASSPTDLNHGNIQYF. The CDR3 DNA follows: TGTGCCAGCTCACCAACGGACCTCAACCATGGGAACATTCAGTACTTC. This chain uses TRBV18 with TRBJ2-4, with D uncertain. V was cut by 2 bases and J by 7 bases, with 18 bases left in between. CDR3 size: 16 residues. Germline lookup yields CDR1 KGHSH and CDR2 LQKENI.

As regards this clone: An end of the junction does not agree with germline; a read error may underlie this. This chain uses TRBV4-3 with TRBJ2-3, with TRBD1 as a possible D gene (5 bases). Germline values: CDR1 LGHNA, CDR2 YSLEER. This CDR3 is built from 12 residues. The CDR3 DNA is TGCGCCAGCAGACAAGATATGGGGCCACAGTATTTT. It is translated as CASRQDMGPQYF.

The chain has TRBV5-1 and TRBJ2-3, with a possible D match to TRBD1 (5 bases). CDR1 is SGHRS, CDR2 YFSETQ, per germline. Between the trimmed V and J ends, which lost 0 bases and 2 bases, there was a span of 7 bases. The length of the CDR3 is 14 residues. In DNA, the CDR3 is TGCGCCAGCAGCTTGGGGACAACCACAGATACGCAGTATTTT. It encodes CASSLGTTTDTQYF. Full variable domain (missing parts from reference TRBV5-1 and TRBJ2-3): KAGVTQTPRYLIKTRGQQVTLSCSPISGHRSVSWYQQTPGQGLQFLFEYFSETQRNKGNFPGRFSGRQFSNSRSEMNVSTLELGDSALYLCASSLGTTTDTQYFGPGTRLTVL.

The chain couples TRBV5-1 to TRBJ2-3; the D is unclear. V dropped 3 bases and J dropped 0 bases, with 8 bases sitting between them. Germline V gene lookup returns CDR1 SGHRS and CDR2 YFSETQ. This CDR3 has 14 amino acids. The CDR3 region is CASSWYTSTDTQYF. Written as DNA, the CDR3 is TGCGCCAGCAGCTGGTATACTAGCACAGATACGCAGTATTTT.

V and J are TRBV2 and TRBJ1-1; 7 nucleotides agree with TRBD1. J gave up 10 bases and V 0 bases, and 17 bases lay outside the gene matches. The CDR3 runs 17 residues. Germline CDR1 is SNHLY and CDR2 is FYNNEI. The CDR3 region is CASSEARRQGWGTRAFF. CDR3 DNA: TGTGCCAGCAGTGAAGCCCGAAGACAGGGATGGGGAACGCGAGCTTTCTTT.

CDR3 coding DNA: TGTGCCAGCAGCTCCCCAGAGTTGGGCGGGGAGCTGTTTTTT. Translated: CASSSPELGGELFF. This rearrangement joins TRBV7-2 to TRBJ2-2; D is uncertain. This CDR3 has 14 amino acids. Germline-derived CDR1 and CDR2 are SGHTA and FQGNSA. The V end lost 4 bases, the J end lost 7 bases, and 13 bases lay between the germline ends.

The chain joins TRBV20-1 to TRBJ2-5; unclear D gene. V dropped 7 bases and J dropped 4 bases, with 10 bases sitting between them. The CDR3 runs 11 residues. Looked up from germline, CDR1 is DFQATT and CDR2 is SNEGSKA (reference sequence). Written as DNA, the CDR3 is TGCAGTGGAAGGGTGTTAGAGACCCAGTACTTC. This sequence encodes CSGRVLETQYF.

J is TRBJ2-7 and V is TRBV19; 8 bases line up with TRBD1. CDR3 length: 15 amino acids. In germline, CDR1 is LNHDA, CDR2 SQIVND (reference sequence). Unmatched junction bases numbered 10, after V lost 2 bases and J lost 7 bases. The CDR3 spells CASSISRTGFREQYF. CDR3 in DNA: TGTGCCAGTAGTATATCCCGGACAGGGTTCAGGGAGCAGTACTTC.

The chain couples TRBV5-4 to TRBJ1-2; D is unclear. The length of the CDR3 is 14 residues. The germline gives CDR1 SGHNT, CDR2 YYREEE (reference sequence). Trimming took 4 bases from V and 1 from J, leaving 11 bases between them. CDR3 DNA: TGTGCCAGCAGCGCGGACGGAGGTAACTATGGCTACACCTTC. This codes for CASSADGGNYGYTF.

The chain links TRBV7-2 to TRBJ1-5, with TRBD1 as a possible D gene (6 bases). Germline V gene lookup returns CDR1 SGHTA and CDR2 FQGNSA. V was cut by 6 bases and J by 2 bases, with 17 bases left in between. This CDR3 has 16 amino acids. The CDR3: CASRPGGGIGNQPQHF. In DNA, the CDR3 is TGTGCCAGCAGACCGGGGGGCGGGATCGGCAATCAGCCCCAGCATTTT.

This sequence joins TRBV11-2 and TRBJ2-7; 7 bases line up with TRBD2. Germline V CDR1 and CDR2: SGHAT, FQNNGV. The CDR3 is 15 residues long. Unmatched junction bases numbered 7, after V lost 4 bases and J lost 1 base. The CDR3 region has the DNA TGTGCCAGCAGCTCAGCCGGCGGGGGTTCCTACGAGCAGTACTTC. This gives the protein CASSSAGGGSYEQYF.

This clone was observed a single time. The chain is built from TRBV5-5 and TRBJ2-2; D unresolved. This CDR3 is built from 15 residues. V was cut by 0 bases and J by 1 base, with 7 bases left in between. Germline CDR1 is SGHKS and CDR2 is YYEKEE (reference sequence). CDR3 nucleotide sequence: TGTGCCAGCAGCTTGGGTTTGTTGAACACCGGGGAGCTGTTTTTT. As protein: CASSLGLLNTGELFF.